This TCR beta chain originates from a study of shared clonotypes between healthy human individuals. With regard to this clone: Other DNA sequences in the same sample also yield this CDR3.

Some clones are missing from TCRdb's copy, which holds only in-frame ones; the method was immunoSEQ multiplex PCR. The sample consists of about 1.5 million clones, roughly 98% of them appearing once. Unmatched junction bases numbered 5, after V lost 4 bases and J lost 2 bases. Germline CDR1 reads SGHRS; CDR2 reads YFSETQ. The CDR3 is 15 residues long. Sequencing was carried out using naive CD4+ T cells sorted from blood. Indicated subset: CD45RA+ positively selected. The receptor comes from a man aged 25-45 years in good health. The chain couples TRBV5-1 to TRBJ2-1, with 8 bases that match TRBD1. The CDR3 sequence: CASSPGTGAYNEQFF. The CDR3 nucleotides read TGCGCCAGCAGCCCCGGGACAGGAGCCTACAATGAGCAGTTCTTC.